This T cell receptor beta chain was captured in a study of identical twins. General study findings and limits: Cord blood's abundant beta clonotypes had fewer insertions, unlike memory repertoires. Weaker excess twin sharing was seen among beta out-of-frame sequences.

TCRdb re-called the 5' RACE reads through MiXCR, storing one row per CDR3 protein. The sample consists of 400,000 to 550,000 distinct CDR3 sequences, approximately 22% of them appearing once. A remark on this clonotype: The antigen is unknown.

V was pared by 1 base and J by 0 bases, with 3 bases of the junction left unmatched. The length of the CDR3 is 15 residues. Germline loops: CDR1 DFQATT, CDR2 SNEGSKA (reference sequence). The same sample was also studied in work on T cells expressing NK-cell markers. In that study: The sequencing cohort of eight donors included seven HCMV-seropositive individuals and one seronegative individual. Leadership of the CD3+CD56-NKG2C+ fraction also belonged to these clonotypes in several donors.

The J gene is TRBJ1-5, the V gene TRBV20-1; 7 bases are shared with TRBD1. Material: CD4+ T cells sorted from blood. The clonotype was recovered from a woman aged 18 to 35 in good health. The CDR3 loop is CSARGGDSSNQPQHF. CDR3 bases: TGCAGTGCTAGAGGCGGGGACAGTAGCAATCAGCCCCAGCATTTT.